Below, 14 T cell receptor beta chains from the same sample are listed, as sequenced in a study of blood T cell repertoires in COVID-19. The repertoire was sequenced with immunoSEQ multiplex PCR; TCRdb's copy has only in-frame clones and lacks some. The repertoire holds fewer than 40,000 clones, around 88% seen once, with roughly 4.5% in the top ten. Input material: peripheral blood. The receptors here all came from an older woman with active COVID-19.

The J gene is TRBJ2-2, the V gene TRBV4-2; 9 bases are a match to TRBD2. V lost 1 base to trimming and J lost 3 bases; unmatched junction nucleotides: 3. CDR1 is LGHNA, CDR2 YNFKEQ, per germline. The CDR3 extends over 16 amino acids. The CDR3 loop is CASSQVPSGDTGELFF. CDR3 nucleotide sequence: TGTGCCAGCAGCCAAGTGCCTAGCGGGGACACCGGGGAGCTGTTTTTT.

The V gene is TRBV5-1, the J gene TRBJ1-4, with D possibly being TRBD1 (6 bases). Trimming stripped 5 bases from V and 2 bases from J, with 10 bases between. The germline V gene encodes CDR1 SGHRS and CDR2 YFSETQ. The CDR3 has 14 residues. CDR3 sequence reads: CASRVQGTNEKLFF. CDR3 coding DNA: TGCGCCAGCAGAGTTCAGGGGACTAATGAAAAACTGTTTTTT.

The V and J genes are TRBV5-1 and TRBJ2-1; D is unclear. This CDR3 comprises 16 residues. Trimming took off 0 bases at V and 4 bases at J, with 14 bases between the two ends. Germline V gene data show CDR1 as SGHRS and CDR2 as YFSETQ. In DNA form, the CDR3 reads TGCGCCAGCAGCTTGGACCCCACCTACCAATACAATGAGCAGTTCTTC. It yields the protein CASSLDPTYQYNEQFF.

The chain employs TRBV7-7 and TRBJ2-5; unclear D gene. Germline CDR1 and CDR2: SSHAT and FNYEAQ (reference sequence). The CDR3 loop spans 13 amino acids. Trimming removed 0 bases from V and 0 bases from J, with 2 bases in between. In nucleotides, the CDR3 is TGTGCCAGCAGCTTAGCTAACCAAGAGACCCAGTACTTC. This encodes CASSLANQETQYF.

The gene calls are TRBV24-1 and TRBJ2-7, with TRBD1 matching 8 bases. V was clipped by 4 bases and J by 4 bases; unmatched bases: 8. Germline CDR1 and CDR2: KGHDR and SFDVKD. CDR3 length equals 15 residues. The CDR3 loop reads CATSDPNRGSYEQYF. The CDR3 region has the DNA TGTGCCACCAGTGACCCGAACAGGGGGAGTTACGAGCAGTACTTC.

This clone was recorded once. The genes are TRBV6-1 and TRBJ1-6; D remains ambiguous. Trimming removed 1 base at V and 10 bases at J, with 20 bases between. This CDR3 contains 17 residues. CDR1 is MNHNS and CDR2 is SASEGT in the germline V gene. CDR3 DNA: TGTGCCAGCAGTGAAGTAATGGACTCCTCCCGGGCATCACCCCTCCACTTT. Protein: CASSEVMDSSRASPLHF.

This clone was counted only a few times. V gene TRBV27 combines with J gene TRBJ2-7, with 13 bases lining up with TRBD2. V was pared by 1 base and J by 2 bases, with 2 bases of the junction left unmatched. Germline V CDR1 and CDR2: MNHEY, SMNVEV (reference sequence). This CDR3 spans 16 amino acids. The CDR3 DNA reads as TGTGCCAGCAGTTTATTGACTAGCGGGGGGCCCTACGAGCAGTACTTC. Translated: CASSLLTSGGPYEQYF.

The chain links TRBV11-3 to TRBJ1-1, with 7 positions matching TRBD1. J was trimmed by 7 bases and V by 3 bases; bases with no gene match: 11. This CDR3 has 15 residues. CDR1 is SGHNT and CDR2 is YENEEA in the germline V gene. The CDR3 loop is CASSLRGPNEGEAFF. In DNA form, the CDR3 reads TGTGCCAGCAGCTTGAGGGGGCCAAACGAGGGTGAAGCTTTCTTT.

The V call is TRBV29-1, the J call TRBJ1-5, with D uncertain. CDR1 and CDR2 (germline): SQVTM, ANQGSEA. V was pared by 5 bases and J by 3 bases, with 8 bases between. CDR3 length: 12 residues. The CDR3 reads CSVSGANQPQHF. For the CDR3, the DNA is TGCAGCGTTTCAGGCGCCAATCAGCCCCAGCATTTT.

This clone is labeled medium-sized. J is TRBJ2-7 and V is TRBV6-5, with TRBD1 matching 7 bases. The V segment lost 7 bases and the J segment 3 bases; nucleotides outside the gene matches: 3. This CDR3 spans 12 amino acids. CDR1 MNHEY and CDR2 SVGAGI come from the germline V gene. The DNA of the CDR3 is TGTGCCAGCATCAGGGGGAGCTACGAGCAGTACTTC. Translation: CASIRGSYEQYF.

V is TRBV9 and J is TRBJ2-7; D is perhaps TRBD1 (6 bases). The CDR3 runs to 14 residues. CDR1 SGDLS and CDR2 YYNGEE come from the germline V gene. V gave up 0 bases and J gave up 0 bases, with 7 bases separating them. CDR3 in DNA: TGTGCCAGCAGCGTAGTGGACAGCTCCTACGAGCAGTACTTC. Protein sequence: CASSVVDSSYEQYF.

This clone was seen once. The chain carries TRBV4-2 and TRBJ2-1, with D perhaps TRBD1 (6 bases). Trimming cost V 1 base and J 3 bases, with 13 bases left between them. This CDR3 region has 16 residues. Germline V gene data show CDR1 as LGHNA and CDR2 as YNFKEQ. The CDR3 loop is CASSQVGGVDYNEQFF. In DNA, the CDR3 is TGTGCCAGCAGCCAAGTAGGGGGAGTTGACTACAATGAGCAGTTCTTC.

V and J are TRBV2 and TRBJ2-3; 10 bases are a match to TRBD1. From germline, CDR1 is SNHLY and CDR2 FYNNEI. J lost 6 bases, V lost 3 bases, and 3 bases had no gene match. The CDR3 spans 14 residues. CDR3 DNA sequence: TGTGCCAGCAGTGACAGGACAGGGGGGGATACGCAGTATTTT. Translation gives CASSDRTGGDTQYF.

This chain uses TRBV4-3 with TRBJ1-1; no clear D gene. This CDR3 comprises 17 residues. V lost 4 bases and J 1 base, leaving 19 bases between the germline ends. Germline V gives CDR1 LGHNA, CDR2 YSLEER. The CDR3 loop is CASSPSPGGSKNTEAFF. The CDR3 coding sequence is TGCGCCAGCAGCCCCAGCCCAGGAGGGAGTAAGAACACTGAAGCTTTCTTT.